Below, 23 T cell receptor beta chains from the same sample are listed, as sequenced in a study of identical twins. TCRdb itself ran the 5' RACE reads through MiXCR, one entry per CDR3 protein. In the table there are about 1.7 million distinct CDR3 sequences, under 35% of which are singletons. Sequencing was carried out using cord blood. The receptors here all came from a newborn girl in good health.

This clonotype occurred many times. The CDR3 region is CASSPPSGRTDTQYF. CDR3 DNA sequence: TGTGCCAGCAGCCCCCCTAGCGGGAGGACAGATACGCAGTATTTT. The chain recombines TRBV3-1 with TRBJ2-3; 11 bases are a match to TRBD2. The CDR3 runs 15 residues. Germline loops: CDR1 LGHDT, CDR2 YNNKEL (reference sequence). V shed 4 bases and J 3 bases; nucleotides not matched to a gene: 3.

This chain connects TRBV12-3 or TRBV12-4 to TRBJ2-7; TRBD2 matches 10 bases. The CDR3 runs 17 residues. V trimming: 1 base; J trimming: 6 bases; junction bases outside the gene matches: 12. CDR3 protein: CASSLDILAGALREQYF. CDR3 in DNA: TGTGCCAGCAGTTTAGATATCCTAGCGGGAGCCTTACGCGAGCAGTACTTC.

About this clonotype itself: The germline gene is not matched at one end of the junction; a read error may be the cause. The rearrangement joins TRBV24-1 to TRBJ2-7; TRBD1 or TRBD2 may be the D gene (5 bases each). The end of the DNA aligns better with TRBJ2-5, so the J call may be wrong. The CDR3 is made up of 16 amino acids. CDR1 and CDR2 from the germline V gene are KGHDR and SFDVKD. The CDR3 loop reads CATSDRPTRGQGTQYF. In DNA, the CDR3 is TGTGCCACCAGTGACCGCCCAACTAGGGGCCAAGGGACCCAGTACTTC.

The rearrangement uses TRBV3-1 and TRBJ2-1; D is unresolved. The CDR3 extends over 12 amino acids. Trimming took 1 base from V and 8 from J, leaving 6 bases between them. From germline, CDR1 is LGHDT and CDR2 YNNKEL (reference sequence). Written as DNA, the CDR3 is TGTGCCAGCAGCCAAGTAAGTCATGAGCAGTTCTTC. Encoded protein: CASSQVSHEQFF.

CDR3 sequence reads: CASRYLDTGELFF. CDR3 coding DNA: TGTGCCAGCAGGTACCTTGACACCGGGGAGCTGTTTTTT. V is TRBV7-2 and J is TRBJ2-2; D gene unclear. This CDR3 has 13 residues. Between the trimmed V and J ends, which lost 6 bases and 3 bases, there was a span of 8 bases. In germline, CDR1 is SGHTA, CDR2 FQGNSA.

In this sample, this clonotype turned up a few times. V is TRBV6-5 and J is TRBJ2-1; 11 nucleotides align to TRBD2. The DNA end is a closer match to TRBJ2-7, so the J assignment may be wrong. Germline V CDR1 and CDR2: MNHEY, SVGAGI. The CDR3 length is 16 residues. The CDR3 protein is CASRPTSGASYNEQYF. The CDR3, as DNA: TGTGCCAGCAGGCCGACTAGCGGGGCCTCCTACAATGAGCAGTACTTC.

The chain joins TRBV10-3 to TRBJ2-7; D not certain. Germline V CDR1 and CDR2: ENHRY, SYGVKD. The CDR3 spans 16 residues. V was trimmed by 4 bases and J by 5 bases, leaving 21 bases between them. The CDR3 loop is CAISGWQDLPGNEQYF. The CDR3 DNA is TGTGCCATCAGTGGGTGGCAGGATCTTCCGGGTAACGAGCAGTACTTC.

In this sample, this clonotype turned up many times. The chain has TRBV7-9 and TRBJ2-5, with D possibly being TRBD2 (5 bases). The germline gives CDR1 SEHNR, CDR2 FQNEAQ (reference sequence). CDR3 size: 14 residues. Trimming took 3 bases from V and 1 from J, leaving 9 bases between them. CDR3 loop: CASSLASLQETQYF. CDR3 nucleotide sequence: TGTGCCAGCAGCTTGGCTAGCCTCCAAGAGACCCAGTACTTC. Looking up the rest from reference TRBV7-9 and TRBJ2-5 gives the full variable domain: DTGVSQNPRHKITKRGQNVTFRCDPISEHNRLYWYRQTLGQGPEFLTYFQNEAQLEKSRLLSDRFSAERPKGSFSTLEIQRTEQGDSAMYLCASSLASLQETQYFGPGTRLLVL.

There are a few counts of this clonotype. This chain joins TRBV12-3 or TRBV12-4 and TRBJ2-5; 10 bases agree with TRBD2. This CDR3 region has 15 residues. V shed 6 bases and J 2 bases; nucleotides not matched to a gene: 6. CDR3 in DNA: TGTGCCAGCAGCCAGACTAGCGGGCTTCAAGAGACCCAGTACTTC. Translated, it gives CASSQTSGLQETQYF.

The chain is built from TRBV18 and TRBJ1-1, with no clear D. The length of the CDR3 is 13 residues. The germline V and J ends were trimmed by 6 bases and 1 base, with 9 bases remaining between them. Germline V gene lookup returns CDR1 KGHSH and CDR2 LQKENI. As DNA, the CDR3 is TGTGCCAGCTCGAAGTTGGAGAACACTGAAGCTTTCTTT. It encodes CASSKLENTEAFF.

In the case of this clonotype: A read error may produce the germline difference seen at one junction end. This chain links TRBV20-1 with TRBJ2-7; D call uncertain. Germline values: CDR1 DFQATT, CDR2 SNEGSKA (reference sequence). The CDR3 covers 14 residues. CDR3 nucleotides: TGCAGTGCTAGAGATAAGGGAACCTCCGACGAGCAGTACTTC. This encodes CSARDKGTSDEQYF.

This clonotype was counted only a few times. The genes are TRBV2 and TRBJ1-5; unclear D gene. The CDR3 contains 12 residues. Germline CDR1 is SNHLY and CDR2 is FYNNEI. Trimming left V 4 bases short and J 6 bases short, with 7 bases between. The CDR3 here is CASSGDPQPQHF. CDR3 in DNA: TGTGCCAGCAGTGGGGATCCTCAGCCCCAGCATTTT.

The chain is built from TRBV29-1 and TRBJ1-2, with D possibly matching TRBD1 (5 bases). The CDR3 totals 14 residues. Germline V gene sequence: CDR1 SQVTM, CDR2 ANQGSEA. V lost 4 bases, J lost 1 base, and 13 bases lay in between. The CDR3 spells CSVVLPGLNYGYTF. The CDR3, as DNA: TGCAGCGTTGTTTTACCAGGGCTTAACTATGGCTACACCTTC. Full variable domain (rest looked up from reference TRBV29-1 and TRBJ1-2): SAVISQKPSRDICQRGTSLTIQCQVDSQVTMMFWYRQQPGQSLTLIATANQGSEATYESGFVIDKFPISRPNLTFSTLTVSNMSPEDSSIYLCSVVLPGLNYGYTFGSGTRLTVV.

V usage is TRBV20-1 and J usage is TRBJ2-7, with TRBD2 as a possible D gene (6 bases). Trimming took off 6 bases at V and 0 bases at J, with 21 bases between the two ends. Germline CDR1 reads DFQATT; CDR2 reads SNEGSKA (reference sequence). The CDR3 has 16 residues. The CDR3 DNA follows: TGCAGTGCAAACCTCGGAGGGACCGGGAGCTCCTACGAGCAGTACTTC. It translates to CSANLGGTGSSYEQYF.

This clonotype has only a few counts. The chain couples TRBV7-6 to TRBJ2-5; no definite D call. The ends were cut back, 1 base at V and 2 bases at J, with 11 bases in the middle. This CDR3 is 15 amino acids long. Germline values: CDR1 SGHVS, CDR2 FNYEAQ. The CDR3 is CASSLEFGGQETQYF. CDR3 in DNA: TGTGCCAGCAGCTTAGAATTCGGTGGACAAGAGACCCAGTACTTC.

DNA of the CDR3: TGCGCCAGCAGCCTGCTGAGACTAGCGGGAAAATCTGTCCCCCTCTACGAGCAGTACTTC. Amino acid sequence: CASSLLRLAGKSVPLYEQYF. The genes are TRBV5-1 and TRBJ2-7; 11 nucleotides agree with TRBD2. Unmatched junction bases numbered 21, after V lost 4 bases and J lost 3 bases. The CDR3 is 20 residues long. Germline V CDR1 and CDR2: SGHRS, YFSETQ.

This chain links TRBV20-1 with TRBJ2-1; D call uncertain. Trimming pared 0 bases from V and 2 bases from J, leaving 17 bases between. From germline, CDR1 is DFQATT and CDR2 SNEGSKA (reference sequence). The CDR3 extends over 17 amino acids. The CDR3 loop reads CSARDPLRAIAYNEQFF. The CDR3 DNA follows: TGCAGTGCTAGAGATCCCCTTAGGGCCATAGCCTACAATGAGCAGTTCTTC.

Many counts were recorded for this clonotype. This sequence joins TRBV12-3 or TRBV12-4 and TRBJ2-1; 10 positions agree with TRBD2. The CDR3 sequence is 15 residues long. Trimming took 2 bases from V and 6 from J; bases not matched to a gene: 4. For the CDR3, the DNA is TGTGCCAGCAGTTTATCTAGCGGGAGCGGCAATGAGCAGTTCTTC. It specifies CASSLSSGSGNEQFF.

This clonotype came up a few times. V gene TRBV4-2 combines with J gene TRBJ2-5; 10 bases are a match to TRBD2. V shed 6 bases, J shed 2 bases, and the junction held 12 bases outside the gene matches. The CDR3 spans 17 residues. Germline lookup yields CDR1 LGHNA and CDR2 YNFKEQ. The CDR3 is CASSTGTSAIPQETQYF. CDR3 in DNA: TGTGCCAGCAGTACCGGGACTAGCGCGATCCCACAAGAGACCCAGTACTTC.

The J gene is TRBJ2-7, the V gene TRBV7-2; D remains ambiguous. V was cut by 1 base and J by 0 bases, with 10 bases left in between. The CDR3 is 15 residues long. Germline values: CDR1 SGHTA, CDR2 FQGNSA. CDR3: CASSLGFGSSYEQYF. CDR3 in DNA: TGTGCCAGCAGCTTAGGATTCGGCAGCTCCTACGAGCAGTACTTC.

The chain's CDR3 is CATSEGDRLYGYTF. In DNA, the CDR3 is TGTGCCACCAGTGAGGGGGACAGACTCTATGGCTACACCTTC. V is TRBV24-1 and J is TRBJ1-2, with 7 bases aligning to TRBD1. After removal of 4 bases from V and 4 bases from J, the junction contained 5 bases not matched to a gene. The CDR3 loop spans 14 amino acids. Per germline, CDR1 KGHDR and CDR2 SFDVKD.

This clonotype was counted only a few times. The chain couples TRBV2 to TRBJ1-1; no reliable D call. This CDR3 has 15 residues. Germline V gives CDR1 SNHLY, CDR2 FYNNEI. The V end was cut by 8 bases, the J end by 0 bases, with 16 bases between. CDR3 region: CASYVGRLMNTEAFF. The CDR3 DNA sequence: TGTGCCAGCTATGTCGGGAGACTCATGAACACTGAAGCTTTCTTT.

This clonotype was seen a handful of times. The chain is built from TRBV28 and TRBJ2-7, with D perhaps TRBD2 (6 bases). V lost 5 bases and J 0 bases, leaving 14 bases between the germline ends. The CDR3 extends over 15 amino acids. CDR1 MDHEN and CDR2 SYDVKM come from the germline V gene. This chain's CDR3 is CASSPMSGPSYEQYF. The CDR3 DNA is TGTGCCAGCAGTCCCATGAGCGGGCCCTCCTACGAGCAGTACTTC.